This T cell receptor beta chain was recovered during a study of cytomegalovirus exposure and HLA in healthy donors (dated by TCRdb to the late 2010s). Background for the entire study: An earlier analysis of approximately 550 of the donors reported 250 to 300 Gb of sequence data and 117 million unique TCR beta sequences from about 180 million T cells. Roughly 310 gigabases of sequencing data and 70 million to 100 million unique TCR sequences were included in an early release covering several hundred HLA-typed donors. The genetic ancestry cluster associated with self-reported Caucasian donors included 81% of the 398 genotyped donors. The study aimed to test whether cataloging public T cell receptors could reveal signatures of past pathogen exposure. The study used immunosequencing to profile the T cell repertoires of approximately 630 subjects and linked those repertoires to cytomegalovirus serostatus. A separate validation cohort of more than 100 different subjects was used in addition to the 666-subject first cohort. To predict cytomegalovirus infection status, the study combined high-throughput TCR immunosequencing, statistical association of individual TCRs with disease status, and machine learning. To study patterns of TCR occurrence, a later analysis re-analyzed previously published TCR beta repertoires from 550 to 800 donors and added high-resolution HLA genotyping. The later analysis used no new phenotypic data to find candidate immune exposures, relying instead on TCR beta sequences and their occurrence across donors. An earlier analysis of roughly 600 of the donors used high-throughput TCR beta sequencing to judge whether each TCR beta V gene segment behaved as functional or pseudogenic. Alongside the repertoire data, information on donor age, sex, ethnicity and CMV serostatus was compiled. Genome-wide SNP genotypes for about 55% of the roughly 670 donors were used in a later genetic analysis, which treated that subset as a discovery cohort. All discovery cohort repertoires had been generated using a single sequencing platform. Class I and class II HLA loci were covered by the typing at four-digit resolution. Typing coverage varied by locus: about 620-630 donors for A, B, C, DRB1 and DQB1; more than 500 for DQA1; around 570 for DPA1; 400 to 480 for DPB1. Several DR-DQ haplotypes were treated as single units for association and clustering because of strong linkage in the cohort. Across some 400 genotyped donors of the cohort, an average of about 220,000 unique TCR beta nucleotide sequences per donor were sequenced, and about a sixth of those sequences were non-productive. The investigation overall reported the following: An earlier analysis of approximately 530 of the donors showed that most TCR beta V segments appeared in productive rearrangements either about 87% or about 30% of the time, which broadly matched IMGT annotations. When HLA alleles, especially DR and DQ, strongly co-occurred, attributing TCR associations to individual alleles was difficult. A later analysis found that most CMV-associated TCR beta chains appeared HLA-restricted, with HLA associations seemingly driven largely by CMV exposure. Some IMGT-functional V segments, including TRBV6-2 and TRBV6-3, could not be distinguished by the 87-base-pair reads and were therefore excluded. A cluster of highly shared sequence variants was judged likely to be a technical artifact of the sequencing pipeline. According to a later analysis, parvovirus B19, influenza, CMV and Epstein-Barr virus appeared linked to several top co-occurrence clusters. In a later analysis, the rate of TCR association differed among HLA loci, with DRB1 alleles having the most associated TCRs and HLA-C alleles having the fewest. Cytomegalovirus status was reported to be diagnosed by the classifier with high specificity and sensitivity in both the original and validation cohorts. The only immune exposure information available for the cohort was CMV serostatus. HLA typing was unavailable for some donors at each locus, so association tests used only the typed subset. A later analysis associated about 18,000 TCR beta sequences with specific HLA alleles at a false discovery rate of 0.05. This cohort had only TCR beta chains sequenced, and the lack of alpha or paired-chain data limited which features could be detected. The authors suggested that the approach could potentially be extended to other disease states and immunological phenotypes. A later genetic analysis associated a missense DCLRE1C variant with V-gene and J-gene trimming of TCR beta chains, and an independent cohort replicated the association. In a later analysis, HLA-associated TCR beta chains were found to be more clonally expanded and to have lower generation probabilities than equally common non-associated chains. Linkage disequilibrium might explain the correlated functional status among segregating V segments, but an unknown experimental factor could not be ruled out. Most TCR sequences were observed very rarely across donors, whereas some public TCRs were present in many individuals. The study gave a list of more than 150 TCR beta chains associated with cytomegalovirus. A further reported finding was that TCR beta sequences accurately predicted the HLA-A and HLA-B alleles for most subjects in the first cohort. A later genetic analysis reported fewer N-insertions in productive TCRs among donors in an Asian-associated ancestry cluster than the roughly 620-donor mean. A few of the identified cytomegalovirus-associated TCR beta chains were confirmed in vitro to be specific for cytomegalovirus antigens. The earlier analysis of almost 600 of the donors excluded about 16 rarely observed V segments, including chromosome 9 orphons, because counts were too low. Roughly uniform sequencing depth across donors was assumed in presence/absence analyses, although this assumption may not hold.

Receptor amplification or capture employed the immunoSEQ multiplex PCR assay. A mixture of 60 forward primers for TCR Vbeta segments and 13 reverse primers for TCR Jbeta segments was used in the multiplex PCR. The CDR3 region of rearranged TCR beta genes was amplified from genomic DNA by a multiplex PCR assay. On the Illumina HiSeq System, the amplified TCR beta libraries were sequenced as 87-base-pair reads. The authors' pipeline ran thus. Across the roughly 640 repertoires, a later analysis counted tens of millions of unique TCR beta chains, 9 million to 14 million of which were shared by at least two donors. To remove PCR and sequencing errors, raw reads were error-corrected and collapsed into unique sequences using a nearest-neighbor algorithm that merged closely related sequences. V, D and J gene segments were assigned by aligning CDR3 sequences to IMGT reference sequences. Each retained sequence needed at least a six-nucleotide match to both a V gene segment and a J gene segment. Rearrangements were called productive when the CDR3 lacked stop codons and stayed in frame with V and J; all others were non-productive. CDR3 was defined according to IMGT convention as the region running from the second conserved V-encoded cysteine to the conserved J-encoded phenylalanine. In an earlier analysis of 500 to 650 of the donors, sequences lacking an unambiguous match to a single V gene segment were excluded. An earlier analysis of almost 600 of the donors classified V segments as functional when productive rearrangements were above 56.7% and as segregating when the standard deviation between donors was above 5%. A statistical classification framework was built to diagnose cytomegalovirus status from the catalog of TCR beta chain sequences. In a later analysis, TCR nucleotide sequences were compared against IMGT/GENE-DB human TR gene sequences so that V and J genes could be assigned. A later analysis assigned CDR3 sequences and most-parsimonious VDJ recombination scenarios with the TCRdist pipeline. In a later analysis, every TCR beta chain was defined by the combination of its CDR3 amino acid sequence and its V-gene family, and reads without a unique V-gene family were dropped. As a way to deal with suspected cross-contamination and a sequencing artifact, a later analysis dropped under 600 nucleotide sequences that were highly shared and had low generation probability. For each public chain, a later analysis derived a clonal expansion index from normalized ranks of inferred template counts within each repertoire. A later analysis computed generation probabilities with a VDJ recombination model fitted to out-of-frame rearrangements, and checked the results against IGoR. In a later analysis, TCR-TCR, TCR-HLA and TCR-CMV co-occurrence was scored with hypergeometric tests, and a repertoire-size bias correction was applied to TCR pairs. In a later analysis, false discovery rates were estimated by permuting HLA or CMV assignments 20 times. In a later analysis, co-occurring TCRs were grouped with DBSCAN, and TCRdist sequence similarity was added when clustering was performed within HLA-allele-positive subsets. Co-occurrence clustering excluded repertoires with fewer than 30,000 or more than 120,000 public chains, plus five with anomalous nucleotide sharing. TCRdb took this table from immuneACCESS and kept in-frame rearrangements with V and J called. Such tables lack part of the clones; where checked against another copy, unresolved V genes explain under half of the gap, and the rest is unexplained. That table supplies the V and J calls and clone size; D and trimming were determined from the DNA. The sample records about 43,000 clones, about 60% of which are singletons. About 9% of the sample belongs to the ten largest clones.

The cohort consisted of hundreds of healthy bone marrow donors. Cohort members were all nominally healthy when sampled, although unrecorded immune exposures were likely present. Of the 700 or so cohort members, fewer than 300 had positive CMV serostatus and 350 to 400 had negative CMV serostatus, and CMV serostatus was not recorded for the donor. Every donor gave a peripheral blood sample, and the peripheral blood mononuclear cells from that sample were used for TCR beta sequencing. The Qiagen DNeasy Blood Extraction Kit was used to extract genomic DNA from the blood cell samples. From the cysteine up to the phenylalanine, the CDR3 has a length of 14 residues. The entry retains the CDR3 DNA only, 42 bases that are in frame from base 1. CDR1 and CDR2 are drawn from the germline V gene (reference sequence): GTSNPN, SVGIG. Trimmed from V: 5 bases; trimmed from J: 6 bases; junction bases lacking a gene match: 9.

With respect to this clone: Its specific antigen is unknown. Base qualities are not at hand, and no much larger clone is one base apart.

The sequence was collected from a human donor in good health. The sample was PBMCs. The chain is made from TRBV30 and TRBJ1-2; a stretch of 10 junction bases matches TRBD1. The base sequence is TGTGCCTGGGGGGCCGGGACAGGGGATCATGGCTACACCTTC. This is translated as CAWGAGTGDHGYTF.